The 30 T cell receptor beta chains listed next were all sequenced from one sample in a study of blood T cell repertoires in COVID-19 (dated by TCRdb to 2020 to 2021). The receptor library was made with the immunoSEQ multiplex PCR assay. TCRdb provides this immuneACCESS table in a form limited to in-frame rearrangements. Some clones are lacking; in checked studies, under half of them reflect an unresolved V gene, and why the rest are absent is not known. Within this sample are about 91,000 clones, with 80% to 90% of them counted one time only. The ten largest clones capture roughly 8.1% of the sample. Sequencing input: peripheral blood. The receptor set was obtained from a woman aged 70 to 79 with acute or convalescent COVID-19.

V usage is TRBV6-5 and J usage is TRBJ2-7, with 9 positions matching TRBD1. The CDR3 spans 15 residues. Germline lookup yields CDR1 MNHEY and CDR2 SVGAGI. The ends lost 2 bases at V and 7 bases at J; junction bases unmatched: 9. CDR3 in DNA: TGTGCCAGCAGTTACGACACAGGGGGCTGGAGTGAGCAGTACTTC. This translates into CASSYDTGGWSEQYF.

The chain has TRBV18 and TRBJ2-7; no clear D. Trimming removed 3 bases at V and 7 bases at J, with 10 bases between. CDR1 is KGHSH and CDR2 is LQKENI in the germline V gene. The CDR3 has 12 amino acids. The CDR3 sequence is CASSPLSGEQYF. In DNA form, the CDR3 reads TGTGCCAGCTCACCCCTCTCCGGGGAGCAGTACTTC.

This rearrangement joins TRBV20-1 to TRBJ2-3, with 8 bases fitting TRBD1. The V gene's germline CDR1 is DFQATT and CDR2 SNEGSKA (reference sequence). CDR3 length equals 17 residues. The junction had 13 bases not matched to a gene; V was cut back by 3 bases and J by 2 bases. The CDR3 region is CSASIPQGASSTDTQYF. The CDR3 DNA follows: TGCAGTGCTAGTATACCCCAGGGGGCCTCCTCCACAGATACGCAGTATTTT.

J is TRBJ2-1 and V is TRBV29-1, with 8 positions matching TRBD1. J lost 8 bases, V lost 4 bases, and 7 bases had no gene match. Per germline, CDR1 SQVTM and CDR2 ANQGSEA. This CDR3 has 13 residues. This chain's CDR3 is CSVVGQGGYEQFF. The CDR3 nucleotides are TGCAGCGTTGTAGGACAGGGCGGGTATGAGCAGTTCTTC.

This clone was found once. The V call is TRBV23-1, the J call TRBJ1-2; the D gene is possibly TRBD1 (5 bases). Being an ORF, TRBV23-1 has a function that is uncertain. The CDR3 extends over 14 amino acids. V was pared by 8 bases and J by 3 bases, with 16 bases between. The CDR3 here is CASSPKGQDYGYTF. In DNA, the CDR3 is TGCGCCAGCTCTCCCAAAGGACAAGACTATGGCTACACCTTC.

This rearrangement joins TRBV5-8 to TRBJ2-7, with 12 positions matching TRBD2. CDR1 SGHTS and CDR2 YDEGEE come from the germline V gene. CDR3 size: 16 residues. Trimming took 4 bases from V and 2 from J; bases not matched to a gene: 7. DNA of the CDR3: TGTGCCAGCAGCCCTTGGACTAGCGGGACTACCTACGAGCAGTACTTC. It translates to CASSPWTSGTTYEQYF.

The chain joins TRBV5-1 to TRBJ1-2, with a possible D match to TRBD1 (5 bases). The CDR3 is 13 amino acids. CDR1 and CDR2 from the germline V gene are SGHRS and YFSETQ. Trimming left V 4 bases short and J 7 bases short, with 14 bases between. Here the CDR3 reads CASSTPGLVGYTF. In nucleotides, the CDR3 is TGCGCCAGCAGCACTCCAGGGCTGGTTGGCTACACCTTC.

The chain links TRBV5-1 to TRBJ2-1; 7 bases agree with TRBD2. Germline V gives CDR1 SGHRS, CDR2 YFSETQ. The CDR3 runs to 14 residues. Germline trimming cut 0 bases from V and 6 bases from J; bases unmatched to any gene: 3. This chain's CDR3 is CASSLVGGGNEQFF. The CDR3 nucleotides are TGCGCCAGCAGCTTGGTCGGCGGGGGCAATGAGCAGTTCTTC.

The chain employs TRBV28 and TRBJ2-7, with a tentative D call TRBD2 (6 bases). The CDR3 is made up of 15 amino acids. Germline-derived CDR1 and CDR2 are MDHEN and SYDVKM. The ends were cut back, 5 bases at V and 2 bases at J, with 16 bases in the middle. In DNA form, the CDR3 reads TGTGCCAGCAGTCCCCCTTTCGGGGGAGCCTACGAGCAGTACTTC. This codes for CASSPPFGGAYEQYF.

V is TRBV27 and J is TRBJ2-5, with D hard to call. Germline V gene data show CDR1 as MNHEY and CDR2 as SMNVEV (reference sequence). The CDR3 contains 15 residues. V shed 0 bases and J shed 2 bases, with 10 bases lying between them. The CDR3 here is CASSLSFQYQETQYF. The CDR3, as DNA: TGTGCCAGCAGTTTATCATTCCAGTATCAAGAGACCCAGTACTTC.

The CDR3 bases are TGTGCCACCAGCAGAGAGAAGACAGATGGCTACACCTTC. Amino acids: CATSREKTDGYTF. The chain combines TRBV15 with TRBJ1-2, with TRBD1 as a possible D gene (5 bases). V lost 0 bases and J 6 bases, leaving 8 bases between the germline ends. The CDR3 totals 13 residues. Germline V gene data show CDR1 as LNHNV and CDR2 as YYDKDF (reference sequence).

This clone came up once. This chain connects TRBV5-4 to TRBJ1-6; TRBD1 agrees at 7 bases. Germline CDR1 reads SGHNT; CDR2 reads YYREEE (reference sequence). The CDR3 has 14 amino acids. V gave up 2 bases and J gave up 6 bases; unmatched junction bases: 2. The CDR3, as DNA: TGTGCCAGCAGCTTACAGGGGACTAATTCACCCCTCCACTTT. Translated, it gives CASSLQGTNSPLHF.

V gene TRBV2 combines with J gene TRBJ2-5, with D perhaps TRBD1 (5 bases). This CDR3 contains 12 residues. Germline V gene sequence: CDR1 SNHLY, CDR2 FYNNEI. Trimming removed 8 bases from V and 5 bases from J, with 12 bases in between. The CDR3 reads CASSQGMETQYF. The CDR3 DNA reads as TGTGCCAGCTCCCAGGGAATGGAGACCCAGTACTTC. The whole variable domain, filled in from reference TRBV2 and TRBJ2-5, reads EPEVTQTPSHQVTQMGQEVILRCVPISNHLYFYWYRQILGQKVEFLVSFYNNEISEKSEIFDDQFSVERPDGSNFTLKIRSTKLEDSAMYFCASSQGMETQYFGPGTRLLVL.

The rearrangement joins TRBV6-5 to TRBJ1-6, with D perhaps matching TRBD1 (6 bases). Looked up from germline, CDR1 is MNHEY and CDR2 is SVGAGI. This CDR3 has 15 residues. Trimming left V 4 bases short and J 5 bases short, with 12 bases between. CDR3 amino acids: CASSSQGFDNSPLHF. The DNA of the CDR3 is TGTGCCAGCAGTTCACAGGGCTTCGATAATTCACCCCTCCACTTT.

V and J are TRBV5-1 and TRBJ2-2, with a tentative D call TRBD2 (6 bases). Trimming removed 1 base at V and 0 bases at J, with 13 bases between. Germline CDR1 and CDR2: SGHRS and YFSETQ. The CDR3 is made up of 17 amino acids. Written as DNA, the CDR3 is TGCGCCAGCAGCTTGCCCTCGGGACTTACGAACACCGGGGAGCTGTTTTTT. It translates to CASSLPSGLTNTGELFF.

This clone was detected only a few times. V usage is TRBV5-1 and J usage is TRBJ2-1, with 13 bases identical to TRBD2. V shed 7 bases and J 9 bases; nucleotides not matched to a gene: 10. This CDR3 comprises 15 residues. Germline V gene lookup returns CDR1 SGHRS and CDR2 YFSETQ. The DNA for the CDR3 is TGCGCCAGCGCCGACGGACTAGCGGGAGTTGGTGAGCAGTTCTTC. Its protein is CASADGLAGVGEQFF.

The genes are TRBV7-6 and TRBJ2-7; TRBD2 aligns across 11 bases. Germline lookup yields CDR1 SGHVS and CDR2 FNYEAQ. The CDR3 spans 16 residues. Trimming removed 5 bases from V and 0 bases from J; junction bases left unmatched: 6. This chain's CDR3 is CASSPQTSGTSYEQYF. DNA for the CDR3: TGTGCCAGCAGCCCCCAGACTAGCGGGACCTCCTACGAGCAGTACTTC.

The genes are TRBV10-2 and TRBJ1-2; D might be TRBD1 (5 bases). Between the trimmed V and J ends, which lost 0 bases and 4 bases, there was a span of 12 bases. Germline V gene data show CDR1 as WSHSY and CDR2 as SAAADI. This CDR3 is built from 15 residues. The CDR3 loop is CASSESQGRSYGYTF. Here the CDR3 DNA reads TGCGCCAGCAGTGAGTCGCAGGGTCGATCCTATGGCTACACCTTC.

This clone showed up just a few times. Other DNA sequences within the sample encode an identical CDR3. The V call is TRBV2, the J call TRBJ2-7; TRBD2 agrees at 12 bases. The junction had 6 bases not matched to a gene; V was cut back by 4 bases and J by 5 bases. Germline V gives CDR1 SNHLY, CDR2 FYNNEI. This CDR3 region has 15 residues. Here the CDR3 DNA reads TGTGCCAGCAGTGGGGGGGGACTAGCGGGCCACGAGCAGTACTTC. Encoded protein: CASSGGGLAGHEQYF.

The chain carries TRBV30 and TRBJ1-5; the match to TRBD1 covers 7 bases. The CDR3 consists of 16 residues. The germline V gene encodes CDR1 GTSNPN and CDR2 SVGIG (reference sequence). With 2 bases clipped from V and 4 bases from J, the junction kept 11 bases outside the gene matches. The CDR3 region has the DNA TGTGCCTGGAGTCGAAGACAGGGAGATCCTAATCAGCCCCAGCATTTT. Its translation: CAWSRRQGDPNQPQHF.

The chain recombines TRBV6-4 with TRBJ2-2; perhaps TRBD1 as D (6 bases). The CDR3 contains 16 residues. V lost 1 base and J lost 0, with 9 bases in between. Germline V gene data show CDR1 as MRHNA and CDR2 as SNTAGT. In DNA, the CDR3 is TGTGCCAGCAGTGACTTCGCAGGGGCGAACACCGGGGAGCTGTTTTTT. Its protein product is CASSDFAGANTGELFF.

V gene TRBV14 combines with J gene TRBJ2-1, with 8 bases aligning to TRBD2. The trim removed 3 bases at V and 3 bases at J, leaving 19 bases unmatched. This CDR3 region has 20 residues. Germline CDR1 reads SGHDN; CDR2 reads FVKESK. The CDR3 here is CASSHHLRSSGRLNYNEQFF. CDR3 in DNA: TGTGCCAGCAGCCATCACTTACGGTCGAGCGGGAGATTGAACTACAATGAGCAGTTCTTC.

The chain joins TRBV7-9 to TRBJ2-1; 10 positions agree with TRBD2. Germline assignment: CDR1 SEHNR and CDR2 FQNEAQ (reference sequence). The V gene end was trimmed by 6 bases and the J gene end by 4 bases; junction bases not matched to a gene: 9. The CDR3 is made up of 16 amino acids. CDR3 in amino acids: CASRVLAGASYNEQFF. In DNA, the CDR3 is TGTGCCAGCAGAGTTCTAGCGGGGGCCTCATACAATGAGCAGTTCTTC.

V and J are TRBV7-6 and TRBJ2-1; possibly TRBD2 for D (6 bases). This CDR3 contains 16 residues. The V end lost 1 base, the J end lost 4 bases, and 14 bases lay between the germline ends. Germline CDR1 reads SGHVS; CDR2 reads FNYEAQ. CDR3 loop: CASSLDRGAGYNEQFF. CDR3 DNA: TGTGCCAGCAGCTTAGATAGGGGCGCGGGATACAATGAGCAGTTCTTC. Variable domain in full (rest from reference TRBV7-6 and TRBJ2-1): GAGVSQSPRYKVTKRGQDVALRCDPISGHVSLYWYRQALGQGPEFLTYFNYEAQQDKSGLPNDRFSAERPEGSISTLTIQRTEQRDSAMYRCASSLDRGAGYNEQFFGPGTRLTVL.

J is TRBJ1-6 and V is TRBV28, with 10 bases that match TRBD1. This CDR3 is built from 16 residues. J gave up 8 bases and V 6 bases, and 10 bases lay outside the gene matches. Looked up from germline, CDR1 is MDHEN and CDR2 is SYDVKM. CDR3 amino acids: CASSLTRQGAYSPLHF. For the CDR3, the DNA is TGTGCCAGCAGCTTGACCAGACAGGGGGCCTATTCACCCCTCCACTTT. Together with reference TRBV28 and TRBJ1-6, the CDR3 gives the full variable domain: DVKVTQSSRYLVKRTGEKVFLECVQDMDHENMFWYRQDPGLGLRLIYFSYDVKMKEKGDIPEGYSVSREKKERFSLILESASTNQTSMYLCASSLTRQGAYSPLHFGNGTRLTVT.

This chain uses TRBV19 with TRBJ1-2, with a possible D match to TRBD1 (5 bases). This CDR3 is built from 16 residues. Germline CDR1 is LNHDA and CDR2 is SQIVND (reference sequence). Trimming cost V 7 bases and J 7 bases, with 25 bases left between them. Here the CDR3 DNA reads TGTGCCAGTACCGGGGGAACAGGTTACTCTAGCTTTGGCTACACCTTC. This translates into CASTGGTGYSSFGYTF. The whole variable domain, remainder taken from reference TRBV19 and TRBJ1-2, is DGGITQSPKYLFRKEGQNVTLSCEQNLNHDAMYWYRQDPGQGLRLIYYSQIVNDFQKGDIAEGYSVSREKKESFPLTVTSAQKNPTAFYLCASTGGTGYSSFGYTFGSGTRLTVV.

This chain links TRBV5-6 with TRBJ1-6, with D perhaps matching TRBD1 (6 bases). CDR1 is SGHDT, CDR2 YYEEEE, per germline. V was cut by 4 bases and J by 8 bases, with 25 bases left in between. The CDR3 runs 18 residues. CDR3 sequence reads: CASSPGQDRSRNYSPLHF. The CDR3 DNA sequence: TGTGCCAGCAGCCCAGGACAAGACAGGTCGAGAAATTATTCACCCCTCCACTTT.

The chain recombines TRBV2 with TRBJ1-6; a possible D gene is TRBD1 (6 bases). CDR3 size: 19 residues. V was cut by 2 bases and J by 0 bases, with 17 bases left in between. CDR1 and CDR2 (germline): SNHLY, FYNNEI. The CDR3, as DNA: TGTGCCAGCAGTGAACGACAGGTGTATGGTTCCTCCTATAATTCACCCCTCCACTTT. Amino acid sequence: CASSERQVYGSSYNSPLHF. Looking up the rest from reference TRBV2 and TRBJ1-6 gives the full variable domain: EPEVTQTPSHQVTQMGQEVILRCVPISNHLYFYWYRQILGQKVEFLVSFYNNEISEKSEIFDDQFSVERPDGSNFTLKIRSTKLEDSAMYFCASSERQVYGSSYNSPLHFGNGTRLTVT.

This clone showed up just once. The chain employs TRBV3-1 (or the pseudogene TRBV3-2) and TRBJ2-2; D possibly corresponds to TRBD2 (6 bases). Germline lookup yields CDR1 LGHDT and CDR2 YNNKEL (reference sequence). This CDR3 contains 16 residues. V was cut by 1 base and J by 2 bases, with 11 bases left in between. The CDR3 spells CASSQAGDRNTGELFF. DNA for the CDR3: TGTGCCAGCAGCCAAGCGGGAGACCGTAACACCGGGGAGCTGTTTTTT.

V gene TRBV24-1 combines with J gene TRBJ2-1; 11 bases line up with TRBD2. The V gene end was trimmed by 3 bases and the J gene end by 8 bases; junction bases not matched to a gene: 11. The CDR3 extends over 17 amino acids. The V gene's germline CDR1 is KGHDR and CDR2 SFDVKD. The CDR3 sequence: CATSDGYLAGGLDEQFF. CDR3 sequence (DNA): TGTGCCACCAGTGATGGATATCTAGCGGGAGGTTTAGATGAGCAGTTCTTC.